The 19 T cell receptor beta chains presented below share a single source sample, sequenced in a study of CXCR3-negative and CXCR3-positive naive CD8 T cells. TRB cDNA libraries were made by UMI-labeled 5' RACE. TCRdb re-called the 5' RACE reads and gives one entry per CDR3 protein, without DNA. The sample totals some 56,000 distinct CDR3 sequences. Specimen: memory CD8+ T cells from blood. The receptors derive from a human donor in good health. Some clones in this sample may be carry-over from other donors' samples.

This clonotype is labeled medium-sized based on frequency. This chain links TRBV6-2 or TRBV6-3 with TRBJ2-2; TCRdb selects TRBD1, and the lack of DNA leaves this call unchecked. There are 15 residues in the CDR3. Germline V gene sequence: CDR1 MNHEY, CDR2 SVGEGT. CDR3 protein: CASRDNRVETGELFF.

The chain has TRBV7-2 and TRBJ2-7; TCRdb's assignment of TRBD2 cannot be checked, as there is no DNA. This CDR3 region has 14 residues. The germline gives CDR1 SGHTA, CDR2 FQGNSA. CDR3 amino acids: CASSEPGLVYEQYF.

The chain recombines TRBV12-3 or TRBV12-4 with TRBJ2-1; there is no DNA to check the TCRdb D call of TRBD1. The CDR3 extends over 14 amino acids. The CDR3 region is CASSRQGGGDEQFF.

V and J are TRBV11-2 and TRBJ2-3; TCRdb returns TRBD2, unconfirmable since there is no DNA. The CDR3 length is 17 residues. Germline-derived CDR1 and CDR2 are SGHAT and FQNNGV. The CDR3 protein is CASTLWEAANYTDTQYF.

The chain employs TRBV7-9 and TRBJ2-7. The germline gives CDR1 SEHNR, CDR2 FQNEAQ (reference sequence). The CDR3 length is 14 residues. The CDR3: CASSAIALWYEQYF. Based on the CDR3 plus reference TRBV7-9 and TRBJ2-7, the full variable domain is DTGVSQNPRHKITKRGQNVTFRCDPISEHNRLYWYRQTLGQGPEFLTYFQNEAQLEKSRLLSDRFSAERPKGSFSTLEIQRTEQGDSAMYLCASSAIALWYEQYFGPGTRLTVT.

The chain couples TRBV29-1 to TRBJ2-1. The CDR3 extends over 12 amino acids. In germline, CDR1 is SQVTM, CDR2 ANQGSEA. CDR3: CSVLMTNNEQFF.

The chain couples TRBV7-2 to TRBJ2-5; TCRdb proposes TRBD2, but this gene call is untestable without DNA. CDR3 length: 15 residues. Germline V gene data show CDR1 as SGHTA and CDR2 as FQGNSA. CDR3 residues: CASSLVTSGEETQYF.

The chain uses TRBV21-1 and TRBJ2-3. TRBV21-1 is marked as a pseudogene. This CDR3 contains 13 residues. CDR3 amino acids: CASSKAWGDTQYF.

The CDR3 sequence is CSARDRLGLADYNGQFF. This rearrangement joins TRBV20-1 to TRBJ2-1; TCRdb's D call, TRBD2, is unchecked because there is no DNA. CDR1 and CDR2 from the germline V gene are DFQATT and SNEGSKA (reference sequence). This CDR3 spans 17 amino acids.

The chain has TRBV7-2 and TRBJ2-1; the D gene TCRdb calls, TRBD1, cannot be checked with no DNA. There are 19 residues in the CDR3. CDR1 and CDR2 (germline): SGHTA, FQGNSA. The CDR3 here is CASSTRTGEDPSSYNEQFF.

This chain joins TRBV4-2 and TRBJ2-7; the D gene TCRdb calls, TRBD2, cannot be checked with no DNA. The CDR3 runs to 16 residues. CDR1 and CDR2 (germline): LGHNA, YNFKEQ. CDR3 sequence reads: CASSQEAGGPSYEQYF.

This chain connects TRBV5-1 to TRBJ2-2; no DNA is available, so the TRBD2 call from TCRdb remains unchecked. Germline V gene lookup returns CDR1 SGHRS and CDR2 YFSETQ. This CDR3 has 20 amino acids. CDR3 residues: CASSLGQMTSGEENTGELFF.

The chain's CDR3 is CSATGGAVEKLFF. The chain is built from TRBV29-1 and TRBJ1-4; absent DNA, TCRdb's TRBD1 call cannot be checked. CDR3 length equals 13 residues. Germline V CDR1 and CDR2: SQVTM, ANQGSEA.

This rearrangement joins TRBV4-3 to TRBJ2-7. Germline V CDR1 and CDR2: LGHNA, YSLEER. The CDR3 extends over 14 amino acids. The CDR3 loop is CASSQDRVNYEQYF.

The J gene is TRBJ2-1, the V gene TRBV4-1. Germline CDR1 and CDR2: MGHRA and YSYEKL. This CDR3 has 13 residues. Here the CDR3 reads CASSQGLYNEQFF.

The CDR3 spells CASSLGQGGGNTGELFF. The chain combines TRBV5-5 with TRBJ2-2; the D call from TCRdb, TRBD1, cannot be confirmed without DNA. The CDR3 runs to 17 residues. The germline V gene encodes CDR1 SGHKS and CDR2 YYEKEE (reference sequence).

V usage is TRBV5-1 and J usage is TRBJ2-3; TCRdb's D call of TRBD2 is untestable without DNA. The CDR3 extends over 16 amino acids. Germline CDR1 SGHRS, CDR2 YFSETQ. The CDR3 sequence is CASSPPVIAGTDTQYF.

The genes are TRBV10-1 and TRBJ2-1; TCRdb's D call, TRBD2, is unchecked because there is no DNA. CDR1 and CDR2 from the germline V gene are WNHNN and SYGVQD (reference sequence). The CDR3 consists of 16 residues. The CDR3 loop is CASSDSGLAGYNEQFF.

This rearrangement joins TRBV6-5 to TRBJ2-1; TCRdb proposes TRBD2, but this gene call is untestable without DNA. The germline gives CDR1 MNHEY, CDR2 SVGAGI. The CDR3 totals 16 residues. CDR3 in amino acids: CASSPQFWGTYNEQFF.